Presented here are 22 T cell receptor beta chains from one specimen sequenced in a study of blood T cell repertoires in COVID-19. Generated by immunoSEQ multiplex PCR, the TCRdb table keeps only in-frame clones and is missing some. This sample yields 120,000 or so clones, of which roughly 74% are seen a single time; over 4.5% belongs to the top ten. Sequenced input: peripheral blood. These receptors were obtained from a man aged 55 to 70 with acute or convalescent COVID-19.

Only one count was recorded for this clone. V usage is TRBV29-1 and J usage is TRBJ2-2; TRBD1 matches 8 bases. There are 14 residues in the CDR3. CDR1 and CDR2 from the germline V gene are SQVTM and ANQGSEA. V was pared by 4 bases and J by 3 bases, with 4 bases of the junction left unmatched. CDR3 sequence: CSVVTGEDTGELFF. The CDR3 DNA follows: TGCAGCGTTGTGACAGGGGAGGACACCGGGGAGCTGTTTTTT.

This chain links TRBV24-1 with TRBJ2-5, with 8 bases that match TRBD2. Germline CDR1 and CDR2: KGHDR and SFDVKD. V lost 5 bases to trimming and J lost 4 bases; unmatched junction nucleotides: 8. The CDR3 is made up of 15 amino acids. The CDR3: CATSAGGTSLETQYF. In DNA form, the CDR3 reads TGTGCCACCAGTGCTGGTGGGACTAGTTTAGAGACCCAGTACTTC.

The V and J genes are TRBV6-6 and TRBJ1-2; 9 bases align to TRBD1. Germline-derived CDR1 and CDR2 are MNHNY and SVGAGI (reference sequence). The CDR3 runs to 14 residues. J gave up 7 bases and V 7 bases, and 10 bases lay outside the gene matches. The CDR3 reads CASTPLRQGGGYTF. The DNA for the CDR3 is TGTGCCAGCACTCCCTTGAGACAGGGGGGTGGCTACACCTTC.

There are a few counts of this clone. The V call is TRBV3-1 (or the pseudogene TRBV3-2), the J call TRBJ2-3, with 13 bases identical to TRBD2. The CDR3 is 15 residues long. The germline gives CDR1 LGHDT, CDR2 YNNKEL (reference sequence). J lost 7 bases, V lost 2 bases, and 3 bases had no gene match. CDR3 region: CASSQRLAGGNTQYF. The CDR3 DNA reads as TGTGCCAGCAGCCAAAGACTAGCGGGGGGCAATACGCAGTATTTT.

The rearrangement links TRBV15 to TRBJ2-7; weak D call: TRBD2 (6 bases). V lost 3 bases and J 3 bases, leaving 15 bases between the germline ends. The germline gives CDR1 LNHNV, CDR2 YYDKDF (reference sequence). The CDR3 runs to 15 residues. CDR3 in DNA: TGTGCCACCAGCAGGGGAGGACTCAAAGACTACGAGCAGTACTTC. It codes for CATSRGGLKDYEQYF. The variable domain in full, with the rest retrieved from reference TRBV15 and TRBJ2-7, is DAMVIQNPRYQVTQFGKPVTLSCSQTLNHNVMYWYQQKSSQAPKLLFHYYDKDFNNEADTPDNFQSRRPNTSFCFLDIRSPGLGDTAMYLCATSRGGLKDYEQYFGPGTRLTVT.

The rearrangement joins TRBV9 to TRBJ2-7, with TRBD2 identical over 7 bases. Unmatched junction bases numbered 1, after V lost 3 bases and J lost 1 base. This CDR3 comprises 13 residues. From germline, CDR1 is SGDLS and CDR2 YYNGEE. The chain's CDR3 is CASSGAGSYEQYF. The CDR3 coding sequence is TGTGCCAGCAGCGGAGCGGGATCCTACGAGCAGTACTTC.

The chain has TRBV15 and TRBJ2-2, with D perhaps matching TRBD2 (6 bases). V lost 8 bases, J lost 0 bases, and 10 bases lay in between. Germline CDR1 reads LNHNV; CDR2 reads YYDKDF (reference sequence). The CDR3 spans 14 residues. This chain's CDR3 is CATQPGANTGELFF. The CDR3 region has the DNA TGTGCCACCCAGCCGGGGGCGAACACCGGGGAGCTGTTTTTT.

This chain connects TRBV13 to TRBJ1-1; D remains ambiguous. Trimming left V 4 bases short and J 2 bases short, with 17 bases between. CDR1 and CDR2 from the germline V gene are PRHDT and FYEKMQ (reference sequence). This CDR3 region has 16 residues. The CDR3 loop reads CASSSSRRGINTEAFF. The CDR3 DNA reads as TGTGCCAGCAGCTCATCCCGTAGAGGGATCAACACTGAAGCTTTCTTT. Full variable domain (rest looked up from reference TRBV13 and TRBJ1-1): AAGVIQSPRHLIKEKRETATLKCYPIPRHDTVYWYQQGPGQDPQFLISFYEKMQSDKGSIPDRFSAQQFSDYHSELNMSSLELGDSALYFCASSSSRRGINTEAFFGQGTRLTVV.

Only one count was recorded for this clone. V usage is TRBV9 and J usage is TRBJ2-3, with 11 bases aligning to TRBD2. Germline V gene data show CDR1 as SGDLS and CDR2 as YYNGEE. The CDR3 is made up of 17 amino acids. The junction had 12 bases not matched to a gene; V was cut back by 3 bases and J by 6 bases. This CDR3 is CASSARLAGGVSDTQYF. CDR3 nucleotides: TGTGCCAGCAGCGCCCGTCTAGCGGGGGGAGTTTCCGATACGCAGTATTTT.

The chain combines TRBV2 with TRBJ1-2; TRBD1 is a possible D gene (5 bases). In germline, CDR1 is SNHLY, CDR2 FYNNEI. The CDR3 covers 15 residues. V lost 3 bases to trimming and J lost 8 bases, with 19 bases between them. Here the CDR3 reads CASSDPGRGGRGYTF. The CDR3 DNA reads as TGTGCCAGCAGTGATCCGGGACGGGGAGGGCGCGGCTACACCTTC. Complete variable domain (other parts from reference TRBV2 and TRBJ1-2): EPEVTQTPSHQVTQMGQEVILRCVPISNHLYFYWYRQILGQKVEFLVSFYNNEISEKSEIFDDQFSVERPDGSNFTLKIRSTKLEDSAMYFCASSDPGRGGRGYTFGSGTRLTVV.

V gene TRBV6-5 combines with J gene TRBJ2-2, with 9 bases matching TRBD2. V lost 2 bases, J lost 6 bases, and 7 bases stayed unmatched. The CDR3 loop spans 16 amino acids. The germline gives CDR1 MNHEY, CDR2 SVGAGI. This CDR3 reads CASSYLSAGGPGELFF. The DNA for the CDR3 is TGTGCCAGCAGTTACCTTTCGGCGGGGGGGCCCGGGGAGCTGTTTTTT.

The chain recombines TRBV13 with TRBJ1-6; TRBD1 aligns across 12 bases. CDR3 length: 14 amino acids. V dropped 5 bases and J dropped 10; count of bases not matched to a gene: 3. Germline CDR1 reads PRHDT; CDR2 reads FYEKMQ (reference sequence). As DNA, the CDR3 is TGTGCCAGCAGCGGGACAGGGGGCTACTCACCCCTCCACTTT. It specifies CASSGTGGYSPLHF.

The count of this clone is one. The V gene is TRBV5-1, the J gene TRBJ2-1; TRBD2 matches 8 bases. Germline CDR1 and CDR2: SGHRS and YFSETQ. This CDR3 is 18 amino acids long. J was trimmed by 0 bases and V by 0 bases; bases with no gene match: 8. For the CDR3, the DNA is TGCGCCAGCAGCTTGGCCCTTATCGGGGGGGGCTCCTACAATGAGCAGTTCTTC. Translation: CASSLALIGGGSYNEQFF.

The V call is TRBV11-3, the J call TRBJ2-7; D unclear. The length of the CDR3 is 13 residues. Trimming took 1 base from V and 2 from J, leaving 6 bases between them. Germline lookup yields CDR1 SGHNT and CDR2 YENEEA. Written as DNA, the CDR3 is TGTGCCAGCAGCTTAGGGCCAGCCTACGAGCAGTACTTC. Its protein is CASSLGPAYEQYF.

This clone was seen a few times. The V call is TRBV10-1, the J call TRBJ2-1, with D possibly matching TRBD2 (5 bases). The CDR3 length is 13 residues. CDR1 is WNHNN, CDR2 SYGVQD, per germline (reference sequence). V lost 6 bases, J lost 0 bases, and 6 bases lay in between. CDR3 nucleotide sequence: TGCGCCAGCAGCCGGGACTCCTACAATGAGCAGTTCTTC. This gives the protein CASSRDSYNEQFF.

The chain couples TRBV3-1 (or the pseudogene TRBV3-2) to TRBJ2-5; 12 bases line up with TRBD2. J was trimmed by 4 bases and V by 3 bases; bases with no gene match: 6. This CDR3 is 16 amino acids long. CDR1 is LGHDT, CDR2 YNNKEL, per germline (reference sequence). CDR3 bases: TGTGCCAGCAGCCAGGGGACTAGCGGGCGTCGAGAGACCCAGTACTTC. Protein product: CASSQGTSGRRETQYF.

CDR3: CASSAWTSGSRETQYF. The DNA of the CDR3 is TGTGCCAGCAGCGCCTGGACTAGCGGGAGCCGGGAGACCCAGTACTTC. The rearrangement joins TRBV9 to TRBJ2-5; TRBD2 matches 13 bases. V lost 3 bases, J lost 5 bases, and 7 bases stayed unmatched. Looked up from germline, CDR1 is SGDLS and CDR2 is YYNGEE. This CDR3 contains 16 residues.

V usage is TRBV19 and J usage is TRBJ1-4; D might be TRBD1 (6 bases). CDR1 and CDR2 (germline): LNHDA, SQIVND (reference sequence). With 1 base removed from V and 10 bases from J, the gap between germline ends came to 10 bases. The CDR3 is 13 amino acids. The CDR3 sequence is CASSIGTVGKLFF. The CDR3 DNA follows: TGTGCCAGTAGTATAGGGACAGTTGGAAAACTGTTTTTT.

The chain couples TRBV30 to TRBJ2-7; 10 nucleotides align to TRBD1. Germline-derived CDR1 and CDR2 are GTSNPN and SVGIG (reference sequence). The ends lost 2 bases at V and 4 bases at J; junction bases unmatched: 2. This CDR3 has 13 amino acids. The CDR3 loop is CAWSRGQGYEQYF. Written as DNA, the CDR3 is TGTGCCTGGAGTCGGGGACAGGGGTACGAGCAGTACTTC.

V usage is TRBV3-1 (or the pseudogene TRBV3-2) and J usage is TRBJ1-3, with TRBD1 matching 10 bases. This CDR3 is built from 17 residues. The V and J ends lost 4 bases and 4 bases, in that order; junction bases with no gene match: 10. CDR1 is LGHDT, CDR2 YNNKEL, per germline (reference sequence). The CDR3 is CASSPIRPGQGGNTIYF. The CDR3 DNA follows: TGTGCCAGCAGCCCTATTAGGCCGGGACAGGGGGGAAACACCATATATTTT.

The rearrangement joins TRBV5-1 to TRBJ2-7; possibly TRBD2 for D (5 bases). The CDR3 loop spans 15 amino acids. The V gene's germline CDR1 is SGHRS and CDR2 YFSETQ. V was shortened by 2 bases and J by 3 bases, with 15 bases between the two germline ends. In nucleotides, the CDR3 is TGCGCCAGCAGCTTTTCAGGAGGAGGCTACTACGAGCAGTACTTC. Protein product: CASSFSGGGYYEQYF.

This sequence joins TRBV7-6 and TRBJ1-1; a weak D match, TRBD1 (6 bases). Trimming stripped 4 bases from V and 0 bases from J, with 9 bases between. Germline V gene data show CDR1 as SGHVS and CDR2 as FNYEAQ. CDR3 length equals 14 residues. In DNA form, the CDR3 reads TGTGCCAGCAGCTCAACAGGGCTGAACACTGAAGCTTTCTTT. Translated, it gives CASSSTGLNTEAFF.